These 17 T cell receptor beta chains originate from one sample sequenced in a study of shared clonotypes between healthy human individuals. Sequencing was performed with immunoSEQ multiplex PCR; in TCRdb, only in-frame clones are kept and a portion is missing. Of about 2.2 million clones listed, just under 95% are singletons. Naive CD8 isolation took CD45RO-negative cells positively selected for CCR7 and excluded terminally differentiated effector memory CD45RA+ cells. Sequenced input: naive CD8+ T cells from PBMCs. The receptors here all came from a man aged 18 to 29 in good health. Some clones in this sample may be carry-over from other donors' samples.

The chain has TRBV28 and TRBJ2-4; D might be TRBD1 (5 bases). Germline V CDR1 and CDR2: MDHEN, SYDVKM. V gave up 6 bases and J gave up 6 bases, with 30 bases separating them. The CDR3 has 19 residues. The CDR3 region has the DNA TGTGCCAGCAGACTATACTCCCGGCCCCAAGGGGTGATGGGAAACATTCAGTACTTC. Residues: CASRLYSRPQGVMGNIQYF.

The rearrangement joins TRBV15 to TRBJ2-7; no reliable D call. Germline V gene sequence: CDR1 LNHNV, CDR2 YYDKDF (reference sequence). The ends were cut back, 1 base at V and 6 bases at J, with 10 bases in the middle. CDR3 length: 13 amino acids. The CDR3 is CATSRVAGGEQYF. The CDR3 DNA is TGTGCCACCAGCAGAGTCGCAGGCGGCGAGCAGTACTTC.

The chain couples TRBV27 to TRBJ1-1; unclear D gene. The germline V gene encodes CDR1 MNHEY and CDR2 SMNVEV (reference sequence). The CDR3 loop spans 14 amino acids. V was pared by 1 base and J by 1 base, with 7 bases between. CDR3 sequence reads: CASSLFQQNTEAFF. The CDR3 region has the DNA TGTGCCAGCAGTTTATTTCAACAGAACACTGAAGCTTTCTTT.

As to this clone: This same CDR3 is encoded by further DNA sequences in the sample. The chain is built from TRBV27 and TRBJ2-2, with TRBD2 identical over 8 bases. Per germline, CDR1 MNHEY and CDR2 SMNVEV (reference sequence). With V trimmed by 0 bases and J by 4 bases, 1 base remained unmatched. The CDR3 spans 15 residues. As DNA, the CDR3 is TGTGCCAGCAGTTTATCCCGGGGGGGCACCGGGGAGCTGTTTTTT. Its translation is CASSLSRGGTGELFF.

The chain joins TRBV28 to TRBJ1-1; D gene unclear. The CDR3 sequence is 15 residues long. Germline V gene data show CDR1 as MDHEN and CDR2 as SYDVKM. V lost 3 bases, J lost 4 bases, and 15 bases lay in between. CDR3 in amino acids: CASSFLGYRATEAFF. In DNA, the CDR3 is TGTGCCAGCAGTTTCCTCGGATATAGGGCCACTGAAGCTTTCTTT.

This chain links TRBV6-1 with TRBJ2-6; D unresolved. Germline-derived CDR1 and CDR2 are MNHNS and SASEGT. This CDR3 comprises 15 residues. Trimming left V 7 bases short and J 0 bases short, with 10 bases between. The CDR3: CASTKGPSGANVLTF. In DNA, the CDR3 is TGTGCCAGCACCAAAGGCCCCTCTGGGGCCAACGTCCTGACTTTC.

This chain links TRBV6-5 with TRBJ2-7, with a weak D call TRBD2 (5 bases). Germline CDR1 and CDR2: MNHEY and SVGAGI. V lost 0 bases and J lost 2, with 14 bases in between. The CDR3 totals 16 residues. The CDR3 loop reads CASSYSLGSETYEQYF. CDR3 nucleotide sequence: TGTGCCAGCAGTTACTCGCTAGGGAGTGAAACCTACGAGCAGTACTTC.

Here the CDR3 DNA reads TGTGCCAGCAGTGAAGCCCCGGGGTCTTCCTACGAGCAGTACTTC. Encoded protein: CASSEAPGSSYEQYF. The chain employs TRBV6-1 and TRBJ2-7; a possible D gene is TRBD2 (5 bases). Germline loops: CDR1 MNHNS, CDR2 SASEGT. The CDR3 loop spans 15 amino acids. Trimming removed 0 bases from V and 1 base from J, with 10 bases in between.

CDR3: CASSLPGRGETQYF. As DNA, the CDR3 is TGCGCCAGCAGCTTGCCGGGGCGGGGTGAGACCCAGTACTTC. The chain recombines TRBV5-1 with TRBJ2-5; weak D call: TRBD2 (6 bases). The CDR3 is 14 amino acids. Trimming removed 1 base at V and 5 bases at J, with 12 bases between. Germline loops: CDR1 SGHRS, CDR2 YFSETQ.

This sequence joins TRBV7-8 and TRBJ2-2, with no clear D. The germline V and J ends were trimmed by 5 bases and 5 bases, with 9 bases remaining between them. Germline V gene lookup returns CDR1 SGHVS and CDR2 FQNEAQ. The CDR3 spans 13 residues. The DNA of the CDR3 is TGTGCCAGCAGCCTCCTCGGTACCGGGGAGCTGTTTTTT. Translated, it gives CASSLLGTGELFF. The whole variable domain, remainder taken from reference TRBV7-8 and TRBJ2-2, is GAGVSQSPRYKVAKRGQDVALRCDPISGHVSLFWYQQALGQGPEFLTYFQNEAQLDKSGLPSDRFFAERPEGSVSTLKIQRTQQEDSAVYLCASSLLGTGELFFGEGSRLTVL.

This chain joins TRBV19 and TRBJ2-5, with 8 bases fitting TRBD1. Germline-derived CDR1 and CDR2 are LNHDA and SQIVND (reference sequence). V shed 9 bases, J shed 5 bases, and the junction held 8 bases outside the gene matches. CDR3 length: 13 residues. The CDR3, as DNA: TGTGCCAGCGCACAGGACAGGGAGGAGACCCAGTACTTC. Translated, it gives CASAQDREETQYF.

CDR3 sequence reads: CASSVRDIEGTSGSVVEKTQYF. The DNA for the CDR3 is TGTGCCAGCAGCGTAAGGGACATAGAAGGGACTAGCGGGAGTGTGGTGGAAAAGACCCAGTACTTC. The chain carries TRBV2 and TRBJ2-5; 14 bases map to TRBD2. The CDR3 extends over 22 amino acids. Trimming took 6 bases from V and 6 from J; bases not matched to a gene: 27. Germline lookup yields CDR1 SNHLY and CDR2 FYNNEI.

This sequence joins TRBV27 and TRBJ1-1; unclear D gene. This CDR3 is 16 amino acids long. Trimming cost V 6 bases and J 1 base, with 18 bases left between them. CDR1 and CDR2 from the germline V gene are MNHEY and SMNVEV (reference sequence). CDR3 region: CASRAARKGWNTEAFF. The CDR3 DNA reads as TGTGCCAGCAGGGCTGCCCGTAAAGGTTGGAACACTGAAGCTTTCTTT.

J is TRBJ1-5 and V is TRBV4-1; D is possibly TRBD1 (6 bases). The V end lost 1 base, the J end lost 3 bases, and 10 bases lay between the germline ends. Germline V gene lookup returns CDR1 MGHRA and CDR2 YSYEKL. This CDR3 is 15 amino acids long. The CDR3 loop is CASSQGAGVNQPQHF. In nucleotides, the CDR3 is TGCGCCAGCAGCCAAGGGGCAGGGGTCAATCAGCCCCAGCATTTT.

This chain connects TRBV28 to TRBJ1-2, with D possibly matching TRBD1 (6 bases). Germline values: CDR1 MDHEN, CDR2 SYDVKM. V gave up 9 bases and J gave up 0 bases, with 8 bases separating them. This CDR3 has 12 residues. In DNA, the CDR3 is TGTGCCAGTACAGGGCCTAACTATGGCTACACCTTC. Translation gives CASTGPNYGYTF.

This chain uses TRBV4-2 with TRBJ2-7, with D possibly TRBD1 on 6 matching bases. CDR3 length: 15 residues. V was cut by 4 bases and J by 2 bases, with 15 bases left in between. The V gene's germline CDR1 is LGHNA and CDR2 YNFKEQ. CDR3: CASSRNVGDTYEQYF. Here the CDR3 DNA reads TGTGCCAGCAGCCGAAACGTCGGGGACACCTACGAGCAGTACTTC.

The rearrangement joins TRBV29-1 to TRBJ1-2; 7 bases are shared with TRBD1. V shed 7 bases and J 8 bases; nucleotides not matched to a gene: 13. The germline CDR1 and CDR2 sequences are SQVTM and ANQGSEA. The CDR3 runs to 13 residues. CDR3 loop: CSARTGPSKGYTF. The CDR3 bases are TGCAGCGCCCGGACAGGCCCTAGTAAGGGCTACACCTTC.